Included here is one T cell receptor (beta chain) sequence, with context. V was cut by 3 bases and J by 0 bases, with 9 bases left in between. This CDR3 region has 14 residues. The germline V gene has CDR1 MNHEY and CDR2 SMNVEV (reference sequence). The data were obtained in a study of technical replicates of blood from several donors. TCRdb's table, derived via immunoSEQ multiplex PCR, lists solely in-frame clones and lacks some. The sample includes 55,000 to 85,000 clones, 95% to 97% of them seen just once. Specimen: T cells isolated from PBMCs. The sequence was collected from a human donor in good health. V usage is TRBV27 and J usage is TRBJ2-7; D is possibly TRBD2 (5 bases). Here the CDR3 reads CASSLFGGSYEQYF. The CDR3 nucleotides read TGTGCCAGCAGTTTGTTTGGAGGCTCCTACGAGCAGTACTTC.